This passage covers 14 T cell receptor beta chains from one sample sequenced in a study of beta chain features in type 1 diabetes. Expressed TCRB transcripts got sequenced, as all isolated RNA was reverse transcribed. Libraries were prepared by immunoSEQ multiplex PCR; TCRdb keeps only in-frame clonotypes and omits some of them. Counted here are about 410,000 clones, around 13% occurring once; the ten biggest clones make up 0.035% to 0.04%. Sequencing was done on a sample of naive CD4+ T cells from blood. All receptors come from a man aged 25 to 40 in good health.

This clone was detected a few times. J is TRBJ1-2 and V is TRBV25-1; maybe TRBD1 (5 bases). With 6 bases removed from V and 5 bases from J, the gap between germline ends came to 19 bases. The V gene's germline CDR1 is MGHDK and CDR2 SYGVNS. The CDR3 runs to 15 residues. As DNA, the CDR3 is TGTGCCAGCAGGACAACCGGGACGGACAAGTATGGCTACACCTTC. It codes for CASRTTGTDKYGYTF.

This clone was observed a few times. V gene TRBV25-1 combines with J gene TRBJ1-2; D possibly corresponds to TRBD1 (5 bases). The germline gives CDR1 MGHDK, CDR2 SYGVNS. The CDR3 loop spans 14 amino acids. The V and J ends lost 1 base and 4 bases respectively, with 10 bases between them. CDR3 sequence reads: CASSESYRIYGYTF. In nucleotides, the CDR3 is TGTGCCAGCAGTGAATCTTACAGGATCTATGGCTACACCTTC.

The V and J genes are TRBV9 and TRBJ1-2; maybe TRBD1 (5 bases). The CDR3 consists of 12 residues. The V end was cut by 0 bases, the J end by 8 bases, with 8 bases between. Germline assignment: CDR1 SGDLS and CDR2 YYNGEE. The CDR3 protein is CASSVGGDGYTF. CDR3 in DNA: TGTGCCAGCAGCGTAGGTGGGGACGGCTACACCTTC.

This clone was counted only a few times. This chain uses TRBV4-3 with TRBJ2-1; 8 positions match TRBD2. Trimming removed 1 base from V and 4 bases from J; junction bases left unmatched: 3. Germline V gene sequence: CDR1 LGHNA, CDR2 YSLEER. The CDR3 runs 15 residues. The CDR3 DNA reads as TGCGCCAGCAGCCAAGTCTCGGGAGGGTACAATGAGCAGTTCTTC. Its protein product is CASSQVSGGYNEQFF.

The chain recombines TRBV9 with TRBJ2-3, with 7 bases fitting TRBD2. Unmatched junction bases numbered 11, after V lost 4 bases and J lost 0 bases. CDR3 length: 17 amino acids. The germline CDR1 and CDR2 sequences are SGDLS and YYNGEE. The CDR3 protein is CASSSRLAVTSTDTQYF. Here the CDR3 DNA reads TGTGCCAGCAGCTCCCGACTAGCAGTGACTAGCACAGATACGCAGTATTTT.

This clone has just a few counts. The chain links TRBV7-2 to TRBJ2-5, with TRBD2 identical over 8 bases. From germline, CDR1 is SGHTA and CDR2 FQGNSA. The CDR3 totals 14 residues. J was trimmed by 3 bases and V by 2 bases; bases with no gene match: 2. The CDR3 protein is CASSLLAGEETQYF. DNA for the CDR3: TGTGCCAGCAGCTTACTAGCGGGTGAAGAGACCCAGTACTTC.

Turning to this clone: Other DNA sequences in the same sample also yield this CDR3. V is TRBV20-1 and J is TRBJ2-3, with a possible D match to TRBD2 (5 bases). CDR3 length: 11 residues. CDR1 DFQATT and CDR2 SNEGSKA come from the germline V gene (reference sequence). V was pared by 7 bases and J by 3 bases, with 8 bases between. Here the CDR3 reads CSGGSTDTQYF. CDR3 sequence (DNA): TGCAGTGGCGGGTCAACAGATACGCAGTATTTT.

This clone has only a few counts. The genes are TRBV7-6 and TRBJ2-7; TRBD1 is a possible D gene (7 bases). The CDR3 covers 17 residues. V was trimmed by 5 bases and J by 2 bases, leaving 22 bases between them. Germline assignment: CDR1 SGHVS and CDR2 FNYEAQ. The CDR3 DNA is TGTGCCAGCAGCCAAAAGCGGGTGGCCAGGGGGGCCTACGAGCAGTACTTC. Protein product: CASSQKRVARGAYEQYF.

The chain carries TRBV19 and TRBJ2-5; 9 nucleotides match TRBD2. With V trimmed by 7 bases and J by 6 bases, 9 bases remained unmatched. Germline V gene sequence: CDR1 LNHDA, CDR2 SQIVND (reference sequence). This CDR3 contains 14 residues. CDR3 DNA: TGTGCCAGTACTCCGGCGGGAGGGACTAAGACCCAGTACTTC. Translating gives CASTPAGGTKTQYF.

The chain combines TRBV7-6 with TRBJ2-1; 14 bases agree with TRBD2. In germline, CDR1 is SGHVS, CDR2 FNYEAQ. Trimming at V came to 5 bases and at J to 1 base, leaving 4 bases not matched to a gene. The CDR3 is 17 residues long. The CDR3 sequence: CASSPGTSGSSYNEQFF. DNA of the CDR3: TGTGCCAGCAGCCCAGGGACTAGCGGGAGTTCCTACAATGAGCAGTTCTTC.

This clone came up a few times. The chain uses TRBV7-9 and TRBJ2-5; 9 nucleotides match TRBD2. Germline V gene data show CDR1 as SEHNR and CDR2 as FQNEAQ (reference sequence). The junction had 9 bases not matched to a gene; V was cut back by 6 bases and J by 1 base. The length of the CDR3 is 16 residues. CDR3 bases: TGTGCCAGCAGTCCTCCCGCGACTAGCGGCCAAGAGACCCAGTACTTC. Translated, it gives CASSPPATSGQETQYF.

This clone was counted between two and nine times. The gene calls are TRBV5-1 and TRBJ2-1; 9 nucleotides align to TRBD1. The V gene end was trimmed by 2 bases and the J gene end by 2 bases; junction bases not matched to a gene: 2. This CDR3 is 15 amino acids long. Germline V gives CDR1 SGHRS, CDR2 YFSETQ. In DNA, the CDR3 is TGCGCCAGCAGCTTAGGGACAGGGACCTACAATGAGCAGTTCTTC. This gives the protein CASSLGTGTYNEQFF.

This clone occurred a few times. CDR3 nucleotide sequence: TGTGCCAGCAGCTTGGACAAATACACTGAAGCTTTCTTT. Amino acid sequence: CASSLDKYTEAFF. The rearrangement joins TRBV5-4 to TRBJ1-1; D unclear. Looked up from germline, CDR1 is SGHNT and CDR2 is YYREEE (reference sequence). The CDR3 has 13 residues. The V and J ends lost 0 bases and 3 bases respectively, with 6 bases between them. Drawing the rest from reference TRBV5-4 and TRBJ1-1, the complete variable domain is ETGVTQSPTHLIKTRGQQVTLRCSSQSGHNTVSWYQQALGQGPQFIFQYYREEENGRGNFPPRFSGLQFPNYSSELNVNALELDDSALYLCASSLDKYTEAFFGQGTRLTVV.

This clone was seen a handful of times. The J gene is TRBJ2-2, the V gene TRBV6-5; D possibly matches TRBD1 or TRBD2 (6 bases each). In germline, CDR1 is MNHEY, CDR2 SVGAGI. The CDR3 consists of 15 residues. Trimming stripped 8 bases from V and 4 bases from J, with 17 bases between. CDR3 coding DNA: TGTGCCAGCGGACCCCTAGCGACAGGCACCGGGGAGCTGTTTTTT. Translated: CASGPLATGTGELFF.